This passage covers 12 T cell receptor beta chains from one sample sequenced in a study of CD8+CD57+ T cells in acquired aplastic anemia. Patients who underwent sequencing had shown CD8+CD57+ cell expansion by flow cytometry. The template used for profiling TCR beta VDJ and CDR3 was genomic DNA. TCRdb processed the reads anew with MiXCR; each CDR3 protein has one entry. The table has about 270,000 distinct CDR3 sequences, approximately 82% seen once. The specimen was sorted CD4+, CD8+, or CD8+CD57+ T cells (not recorded which) from PBMCs. Every receptor here comes from a human donor with aplastic anemia.

This chain joins TRBV7-2 and TRBJ1-5; no definite D call. This CDR3 comprises 16 residues. Trimming took 5 bases from V and 13 from J, leaving 27 bases between them. Germline V gene sequence: CDR1 SGHTA, CDR2 FQGNSA. CDR3 loop: CASSLMAGPDHQQQHF. CDR3 coding DNA: TGTGCCAGCAGCCTTATGGCGGGTCCTGATCATCAGCAGCAGCATTTT.

The chain combines TRBV12-3 or TRBV12-4 with TRBJ2-7; D tentatively fits TRBD1 or TRBD2 (5 bases each). CDR3 size: 14 residues. The V end was cut by 2 bases, the J end by 5 bases, with 13 bases between. In DNA form, the CDR3 reads TGTGCCAGCAGTTTAAGGCAGGGAGTCCACGAGCAGTACTTC. Translating gives CASSLRQGVHEQYF.

The V and J genes are TRBV5-1 and TRBJ2-3; tentative D call: TRBD2 (6 bases). Trimming left V 3 bases short and J 8 bases short, with 16 bases between. The CDR3 runs to 14 residues. Germline CDR1 is SGHRS and CDR2 is YFSETQ. The CDR3 spells CASSSDGGHSTQYF. The CDR3 bases are TGCGCCAGCAGCTCAGACGGGGGTCATTCTACGCAGTATTTT.

This sequence joins TRBV7-8 and TRBJ2-7, with D tentatively TRBD2 (6 bases). Per the germline V gene, CDR1 is SGHVS and CDR2 is FQNEAQ. This CDR3 region has 18 residues. The CDR3 nucleotides read TGTGCCAGCAGCTTAGCGGGAGGTCCCGATGCCCTGTATTACGTGCAGTACGTC. Translating gives CASSLAGGPDALYYVQYV.

The chain combines TRBV25-1 with TRBJ2-7, with 10 bases aligning to TRBD1. The ends lost 6 bases at V and 1 base at J; junction bases unmatched: 6. From germline, CDR1 is MGHDK and CDR2 SYGVNS. This CDR3 has 15 amino acids. CDR3 coding DNA: TGTGCCAGCAGGGATCCGGGACAGGGGTCCTACGAGCAGTACTTC. Translation gives CASRDPGQGSYEQYF.

Details on this clonotype: Its ends do not fully match the called genes, so a read error is possible. The genes are TRBV10-3 and TRBJ2-1; possible D gene TRBD1, 6 bases. The CDR3 runs 13 residues. Germline CDR1 ENHRY, CDR2 SYGVKD. CDR3 residues: CAISDGGNQPQFF. CDR3 nucleotides: TGTGCCATCAGTGATGGGGGCAATCAGCCCCAGTTTTTT.

As regards this clonotype: The conserved closing phenylalanine or tryptophan is absent in this CDR3, likely reflecting a read error. It is unclear where the CDR3 begins or ends on the DNA, so no DNA is shown, and the CDR3 is as TCRdb lists it. This rearrangement joins TRBV2 to TRBJ1-3; the D segment call TRBD1 is taken from the table without a DNA check. Inclusive of both ends, the CDR3 amounts to 15 amino acids. The germline CDR1 and CDR2 sequences are SNHLY and FYNNEI. The CDR3 loop reads CASGDGGTDTQNIDS.

The chain uses TRBV15 and TRBJ2-7, with a possible D match to TRBD1 (6 bases). CDR1 and CDR2 from the germline V gene are LNHNV and YYDKDF (reference sequence). V lost 0 bases, J lost 3 bases, and 12 bases lay in between. The CDR3 has 15 amino acids. The CDR3 bases are TGTGCCACCAGCAGAGATCCTCAGGGGCTCTACGAGCAGTACTTC. The encoded protein is CATSRDPQGLYEQYF.

With regard to this clonotype: No conserved phenylalanine or tryptophan ends this CDR3, so it is likely a read error. The chain carries TRBV7-3 and TRBJ2-2, with D maybe TRBD1 (6 bases). Germline V CDR1 and CDR2: SGHTA, FQGTGA. The CDR3 loop spans 12 amino acids. DNA for the CDR3: TGTGCCAGCAGCTCACTCCCAGGGGAACTGTTTTAT. This gives the protein CASSSLPGELFY.

The V and J genes are TRBV9 and TRBJ2-3, with TRBD2 identical over 9 bases. The V gene's germline CDR1 is SGDLS and CDR2 YYNGEE. V shed 7 bases and J 10 bases; nucleotides not matched to a gene: 13. The length of the CDR3 is 14 residues. The CDR3 nucleotides are TGTGCCAGCGGATTAGCGGGGGATATCGATTCGCAGTATTTT. Amino acids: CASGLAGDIDSQYF. The variable domain in full, completed from reference TRBV9 and TRBJ2-3, reads DSGVTQTPKHLITATGQRVTLRCSPRSGDLSVYWYQQSLDQGLQFLIQYYNGEERAKGNILERFSAQQFPDLHSELNLSSLELGDSALYFCASGLAGDIDSQYFGPGTRLTVL.

There are a few counts of this clonotype. This sequence joins TRBV19 and TRBJ1-1, with no clear D. V was shortened by 5 bases and J by 7 bases, with 14 bases between the two germline ends. The CDR3 runs 13 residues. Germline V gene sequence: CDR1 LNHDA, CDR2 SQIVND (reference sequence). In DNA, the CDR3 is TGTGCCAGTAGTCCCCCGGACGGCGGTGAAGCTTTCTTT. Protein product: CASSPPDGGEAFF.

The chain combines TRBV7-3 with TRBJ2-3; TRBD1 aligns across 8 bases. CDR3 length equals 13 residues. Germline CDR1 reads SGHTA; CDR2 reads FQGTGA. V was pared by 7 bases and J by 1 base, with 1 base of the junction left unmatched. CDR3 sequence: CASMGQGTDTQYF. Here the CDR3 DNA reads TGTGCCAGCATGGGACAGGGCACAGATACGCAGTATTTT.